These T cell receptor beta chains were read from a single sample in a study of shared clonotypes between healthy human individuals. Repertoires were generated with immunoSEQ multiplex PCR, while TCRdb's copy carries only in-frame clones and drops some. The sample holds 2 million to 2.5 million clones, approximately 95% seen once. The material sequenced was naive CD4+ T cells from PBMCs. The receptors here all came from a young man in good health. Some clones in this sample may be carry-over from other donors' samples. Each CDR3 is given with its conserved first and last residue. The D gene is left open where the match is weak. Rows give clone size only sometimes, using once, few, many, or a class for an expanded clone.

v_gene,d_gene,abundance,j_gene,CDR3nt,CDR3aa
TRBV5-4,NA,NA,TRBJ2-5,TGTGCCAGCAGCTTGGGGACAGAGGGGACCCAGTACTTC,CASSLGTEGTQYF
TRBV5-4,TRBD2,NA,TRBJ2-4,TGTGCCAGCAGCTTTGGATCGTCAGAGGCCGGGGGGAACATTCAGTACTTC,CASSFGSSEAGGNIQYF
TRBV29-1,NA,NA,TRBJ1-4,TGCAGCGTTTTTTCGGGCGAAAAACTGTTTTTT,CSVFSGEKLFF
TRBV5-1,TRBD1,NA,TRBJ2-2,TGCGCCAGCAGCTTGGTGGGACAGGGGGCCGGGGAGCTGTTTTTT,CASSLVGQGAGELFF
TRBV27,TRBD1,NA,TRBJ1-2,TGTGCCAGCAAGGGCCTTTCCCGGACAGGCTTGAGGCCCTACTACTTTAACTATGGCGGCTACACCTTC,CASKGLSRTGLRPYYFNYGGYTF
TRBV5-1,NA,NA,TRBJ2-7,TGCGCCAGCAGCGACAGCTACGAGCAGTACTTC,CASSDSYEQYF
TRBV6-1,NA,NA,TRBJ2-3,TGTGCCATCACCTCTGGGGCTTTGGGGGCAGATACGCAGTATTTT,CAITSGALGADTQYF
TRBV11-2,NA,NA,TRBJ2-4,TGTGCCAGCAGCTTACCATTTAAAGGGGGACCTTTAGCCAAAAACATTCAGTACTTC,CASSLPFKGGPLAKNIQYF
TRBV11-2,TRBD2,NA,TRBJ2-1,TGTGCCAGCAGCTTCAGAGTGGTAGCGGGACCCCGCGATGAGCAGTTCTTC,CASSFRVVAGPRDEQFF
TRBV28,TRBD2,once,TRBJ2-7,TGTGCCAGCAGTTTATCGGCTAGCGGGAGCTCCTACGAGCAGTACTTC,CASSLSASGSSYEQYF
TRBV4-3,NA,NA,TRBJ2-7,TGCGCCAGCAGCCAAGACCAGGAGAGCTACGAGCAGTACTTC,CASSQDQESYEQYF
TRBV9,NA,NA,TRBJ2-7,TGTGCCAGCAGCGTTGCCCCGACAGGGAGGGAGCAGTACTTC,CASSVAPTGREQYF
TRBV28,NA,NA,TRBJ2-1,TGTGCCAGCAAGTTGGGTTCGGGGGTAACCTACAATGAGCAGTTCTTC,CASKLGSGVTYNEQFF
TRBV15,NA,NA,TRBJ2-2,TGTGCCACCAGCAGGAATCCGGGCCTCAAGAACACCGGGGAGCTGTTTTTT,CATSRNPGLKNTGELFF
TRBV28,NA,NA,TRBJ2-5,TGTGCCAGCAGTTGGGTCAACCAAGAGACCCAGTACTTC,CASSWVNQETQYF
TRBV2,NA,few,TRBJ1-2,TGTGCCAACACCGGGGAGAACTATGGCTACACCTTC,CANTGENYGYTF
TRBV19,TRBD2,NA,TRBJ2-1,TGTGCCAGTAGGACCCCGTTCGTAGTTAGCGGGAAGGATGAGCAGTTCTTC,CASRTPFVVSGKDEQFF
TRBV5-1,NA,NA,TRBJ2-7,TGCGCCAGCAGCCCCCTACCGAGCTCCTACGAGCAGTACTTC,CASSPLPSSYEQYF
TRBV2,NA,NA,TRBJ1-2,TGTGCCAGCGTACCGGGGGAGACAGTTAACTATGGCTACACCTTC,CASVPGETVNYGYTF
TRBV4-1,TRBD2,NA,TRBJ2-3,TGCGCCAGCAGCCAAGTACGGGCGGGAGTGCATTTCGGGAACACAGATACGCAGTATTTT,CASSQVRAGVHFGNTDTQYF
TRBV6-1,NA,NA,TRBJ1-1,TGTGCCAGCAGTGAATCCAGGCGGACTGAAGCTTTCTTT,CASSESRRTEAFF
TRBV7-9,TRBD1,NA,TRBJ1-3,TGTGCCAGCAGTCCGACGGCGGGACAGGGGGCTGGAAACACCATATATTTT,CASSPTAGQGAGNTIYF
TRBV5-1,TRBD1,NA,TRBJ2-5,TGCGCCAGCAGCTTGTATGGGACAGGAGGGGAGACCCAGTACTTC,CASSLYGTGGETQYF
TRBV30,TRBD2,NA,TRBJ2-7,TGTGCCTGGAGTAAACTAGCGGGAGGAGGAGAGCAGTACTTC,CAWSKLAGGGEQYF
TRBV27,NA,NA,TRBJ1-4,TGTGCCAGCAAAGGGGCAACTAATGAAAAACTGTTTTTT,CASKGATNEKLFF
TRBV7-9,NA,NA,TRBJ2-2,TGTGCCAGCAGCTTAGCGTATGGCACCGGGGAGCTGTTTTTT,CASSLAYGTGELFF
TRBV28,NA,NA,TRBJ2-5,TGTGCCAGCAGTTTTAGAGTTAAAGAGACCCAGTACTTC,CASSFRVKETQYF
TRBV4-3,NA,NA,TRBJ1-1,TGCGCCAGCAGCCAAGGTCGGGGCAGGGGAACCACTGAAGCTTTCTTT,CASSQGRGRGTTEAFF
TRBV9,NA,few,TRBJ1-2,TGTGCCAGCAGCGTAGGTGGAGGGGCTGGGGACTATGGCTACACCTTC,CASSVGGGAGDYGYTF
TRBV6-1,NA,NA,TRBJ2-6,TGTGCCAGCAGTACAGTCCACTCTGGGGCCAACGTCCTGACTTTC,CASSTVHSGANVLTF